One sample yielded the 9 T cell receptor beta chains listed below, sequenced in a study of blood T cell repertoires in COVID-19. Generated by immunoSEQ multiplex PCR, the TCRdb table keeps only in-frame clones and is missing some. The sample has 250,000 or so clones; approximately 88% are singletons. The specimen was PBMCs or T cells enriched from blood (not recorded which). The receptors here all came from a woman in her forties with acute COVID-19.

This chain links TRBV2 with TRBJ2-7; 7 bases fit TRBD2. Germline V gives CDR1 SNHLY, CDR2 FYNNEI. The junction had 18 bases not matched to a gene; V was cut back by 2 bases and J by 2 bases. The CDR3 is made up of 19 amino acids. In DNA, the CDR3 is TGTGCCAGCAGTGAAAAGTGGCAAGAAAGAGTAGCGGGTCCCTACGAGCAGTACGTC. Translated, it gives CASSEKWQERVAGPYEQYV.

V and J are TRBV18 and TRBJ1-1, with D maybe TRBD1 (6 bases). This CDR3 contains 14 residues. V lost 2 bases and J lost 4, with 11 bases in between. Germline V gene data show CDR1 as KGHSH and CDR2 as LQKENI. The CDR3 is CASSPLQGPTEAFF. The CDR3 DNA reads as TGTGCCAGCTCACCATTACAGGGCCCCACTGAAGCTTTCTTT.

The chain couples TRBV7-2 to TRBJ2-1; tentative D call: TRBD2 (5 bases). Trimming pared 3 bases from V and 4 bases from J, leaving 10 bases between. This CDR3 contains 14 residues. Germline V gene data show CDR1 as SGHTA and CDR2 as FQGNSA. CDR3 region: CASSFRERYNEQFF. For the CDR3, the DNA is TGTGCCAGCAGCTTTCGGGAAAGGTACAATGAGCAGTTCTTC.

The chain carries TRBV5-1 and TRBJ1-1, with D hard to call. The CDR3 extends over 17 amino acids. Trimming removed 4 bases at V and 1 base at J, with 20 bases between. Germline CDR1 is SGHRS and CDR2 is YFSETQ. The CDR3 is CASSPRKVGLGNTEAFF. The CDR3 DNA follows: TGCGCCAGCAGCCCCCGGAAGGTGGGCTTAGGGAACACTGAAGCTTTCTTT.

The rearrangement uses TRBV5-1 and TRBJ1-2; D ambiguous. CDR3 length: 13 residues. The V gene lost 0 bases and the J gene lost 8 bases, with 11 bases spanning the gap. The germline V gene has CDR1 SGHRS and CDR2 YFSETQ. In nucleotides, the CDR3 is TGCGCCAGCAGCTTGGGTGAGAGGTACGGCTACACCTTC. Translation: CASSLGERYGYTF. Filled out from reference TRBV5-1 and TRBJ1-2, the complete variable domain reads KAGVTQTPRYLIKTRGQQVTLSCSPISGHRSVSWYQQTPGQGLQFLFEYFSETQRNKGNFPGRFSGRQFSNSRSEMNVSTLELGDSALYLCASSLGERYGYTFGSGTRLTVV.

The CDR3 bases are TGTGCCAGCAGCGTACGGACAGATGAAAAACTGTTTTTT. It yields the protein CASSVRTDEKLFF. The genes are TRBV3-1 (or the pseudogene TRBV3-2) and TRBJ1-4; the D gene is possibly TRBD1 (6 bases). The V and J ends lost 5 bases and 6 bases respectively, with 10 bases between them. There are 13 residues in the CDR3. Germline CDR1 is LGHDT and CDR2 is YNNKEL (reference sequence).

The genes are TRBV7-9 and TRBJ1-1; 8 nucleotides align to TRBD1. The CDR3 length is 15 residues. The V gene's germline CDR1 is SEHNR and CDR2 FQNEAQ (reference sequence). V lost 7 bases and J lost 1; bases outside the gene matches: 8. This CDR3 is CASTGTGRTNTEAFF. The CDR3 region has the DNA TGTGCCAGCACCGGGACAGGCAGAACGAACACTGAAGCTTTCTTT.

This sequence joins TRBV9 and TRBJ1-2; 7 bases are a match to TRBD1. Germline V gene data show CDR1 as SGDLS and CDR2 as YYNGEE. The CDR3 spans 15 residues. Trimming at V came to 2 bases and at J to 4 bases, leaving 8 bases not matched to a gene. The CDR3: CASSVPPGQPYGYTF. CDR3 nucleotides: TGTGCCAGCAGCGTCCCCCCGGGACAGCCCTATGGCTACACCTTC.

This chain uses TRBV6-5 with TRBJ2-5; 10 positions agree with TRBD2. The trim removed 10 bases at V and 5 bases at J, leaving 10 bases unmatched. This CDR3 is built from 14 residues. The germline V gene has CDR1 MNHEY and CDR2 SVGAGI. The CDR3 nucleotides are TGTGCCATCTTTAAAGGGACTAGCGAGGAGACCCAGTACTTC. Amino acid sequence: CAIFKGTSEETQYF.